This T cell receptor (beta chain) came from a study of human T cells and chemical hapten exposure. Background on the study: A mostly female patient group had alopecia areata, totalis or universalis. Study findings and constraints: Significantly more large CDR3 similarity clusters arose among expanded TCRs than among controls.

The time point denotes: pre-sensitization, week 0. Treatment of the sample: therapeutic diphenylcyclopropenone sensitization with weekly scalp DPC. The table lists this clonotype with a few counts. Its antigen is undetermined. In TCRdb, the RACE reads were re-called with MiXCR into one record per CDR3 protein. The sample records tens of thousands of distinct CDR3 sequences, around 10% being singletons. The CDR3 runs to 17 residues. V lost 6 bases and J lost 9; bases outside the gene matches: 16. The receptor was isolated from a woman between 40 and 55 years old with alopecia areata. Some clones in this sample may be carry-over from other donors' samples. V gene TRBV12-3 or TRBV12-4 combines with J gene TRBJ2-3; 12 bases map to TRBD2. The sequencing here drew on whole blood, taken in connection with sensitization to the hapten diphenylcyclopropenone (DPC). This CDR3 is CASRSLPGLAGGGTQYF. DNA of the CDR3: TGTGCCAGCAGATCGCTCCCGGGACTAGCGGGCGGGGGGACGCAGTATTTT.